This T cell receptor beta chain was found in a study of T cells in localized non-small cell lung cancer. About this clone itself: Its antigen remains unidentified.

Study conclusions and caveats: There were a median roughly 60 of the top 100 tumor clones appearing in adjacent lung. Elevated circulating T cell density in blood was associated with longer overall survival. The highest T cell clonality was in uninvolved adjacent lung, above tumor. Because sequencing included only one region (of the tumor), heterogeneity remains possible.

The protocol was immunoSEQ multiplex PCR, while the TCRdb copy is restricted to in-frame clones and leaves out a portion. The table includes around 100,000 clones, approximately 90% detected once. The sequence was obtained from a man between 35 and 75 years old with stage I squamous cell lung carcinoma. Sequencing used peripheral blood, obtained before any cancer treatment.

Here the CDR3 DNA reads TGTGCCAGTAGTATGGGACAGTTGCTCTCTGGAAACACCATATATTTT. It encodes CASSMGQLLSGNTIYF. The chain links TRBV19 to TRBJ1-3, with 7 bases fitting TRBD1. Germline V gene sequence: CDR1 LNHDA, CDR2 SQIVND (reference sequence). The CDR3 contains 16 residues. J was trimmed by 0 bases and V by 3 bases; bases with no gene match: 5.